A selection of T cell receptor beta chains follows, all from one sample in a study of blood T cell repertoires in COVID-19. TCRdb's table, derived via immunoSEQ multiplex PCR, lists solely in-frame clones and lacks some. The sample lists about 170,000 clones; about nine tenths were seen once. Sequenced sample: PBMCs or T cells enriched from blood (not recorded which). The receptor source for this set is a woman between 18 and 29 years old who had recovered from COVID-19. CDR3s include the opening cysteine and the closing phenylalanine or tryptophan. D genes are given only for firm matches. Some rows mark clone size as missing; the rest say once, few, many or name a class of expanded clone.

V gene	clone size	J gene	D gene	CDR3 protein	CDR3 DNA
TRBV3-1/TRBV3-2	once	TRBJ2-5	.	CASSQDSTQETQYF	TGTGCCAGCAGCCAAGATAGCACTCAAGAGACCCAGTACTTC
TRBV5-4	.	TRBJ2-2	.	CASSSAAFLGEAGELFF	TGTGCCAGCAGCTCTGCGGCGTTTCTAGGCGAAGCCGGGGAGCTGTTTTTT
TRBV28	.	TRBJ1-1	.	CASSHSSYAEAFF	TGTGCCAGCAGCCACTCAAGCTACGCTGAAGCTTTCTTT
TRBV5-4	once	TRBJ1-3	TRBD1	CASSSGQGSSGNTIYF	TGTGCCAGCAGCTCGGGACAGGGCTCCTCTGGAAACACCATATATTTT
TRBV21-1	.	TRBJ1-3	.	CASAGQAPGVGNTIYF	TGTGCCAGCGCTGGACAGGCCCCGGGGGTTGGAAACACCATATATTTT
TRBV11-2	.	TRBJ2-5	.	CASSLYSGIHSPFNTQYF	TGTGCCAGCAGCCTCTATTCGGGGATACACAGTCCTTTTAACACCCAGTACTTC
TRBV19	.	TRBJ1-3	TRBD1	CASRDRGTSGNTIYF	TGTGCCAGTAGGGACAGGGGTACCTCTGGAAACACCATATATTTT
TRBV27	few	TRBJ2-7	.	CASSLALGSYEQYF	TGTGCCAGCAGTTTAGCCCTAGGCTCCTACGAGCAGTACTTC
TRBV18	.	TRBJ1-1	.	CASSPSGRRFTEAFF	TGTGCCAGCTCACCATCGGGTAGGAGGTTCACTGAAGCTTTCTTT
TRBV5-1	.	TRBJ1-1	TRBD1	CASSFPGQPGEAFF	TGCGCCAGCAGCTTCCCGGGACAGCCGGGTGAAGCTTTCTTT
TRBV28	.	TRBJ1-2	.	CASQRGPLEGYTF	TGTGCCAGCCAGCGGGGCCCCTTGGAGGGCTACACCTTC
TRBV6-6	.	TRBJ1-2	TRBD1	CASTPWTGNGYTF	TGTGCCAGCACCCCATGGACAGGGAACGGCTACACCTTC
TRBV3-1/TRBV3-2	.	TRBJ1-2	.	CASSQGVRVNYGYTF	TGTGCCAGCAGCCAAGGGGTCAGGGTTAACTATGGCTACACCTTC
TRBV12-3/TRBV12-4	.	TRBJ2-5	.	CASSLSPGETQYF	TGTGCCAGCAGTTTATCACCGGGAGAGACCCAGTACTTC